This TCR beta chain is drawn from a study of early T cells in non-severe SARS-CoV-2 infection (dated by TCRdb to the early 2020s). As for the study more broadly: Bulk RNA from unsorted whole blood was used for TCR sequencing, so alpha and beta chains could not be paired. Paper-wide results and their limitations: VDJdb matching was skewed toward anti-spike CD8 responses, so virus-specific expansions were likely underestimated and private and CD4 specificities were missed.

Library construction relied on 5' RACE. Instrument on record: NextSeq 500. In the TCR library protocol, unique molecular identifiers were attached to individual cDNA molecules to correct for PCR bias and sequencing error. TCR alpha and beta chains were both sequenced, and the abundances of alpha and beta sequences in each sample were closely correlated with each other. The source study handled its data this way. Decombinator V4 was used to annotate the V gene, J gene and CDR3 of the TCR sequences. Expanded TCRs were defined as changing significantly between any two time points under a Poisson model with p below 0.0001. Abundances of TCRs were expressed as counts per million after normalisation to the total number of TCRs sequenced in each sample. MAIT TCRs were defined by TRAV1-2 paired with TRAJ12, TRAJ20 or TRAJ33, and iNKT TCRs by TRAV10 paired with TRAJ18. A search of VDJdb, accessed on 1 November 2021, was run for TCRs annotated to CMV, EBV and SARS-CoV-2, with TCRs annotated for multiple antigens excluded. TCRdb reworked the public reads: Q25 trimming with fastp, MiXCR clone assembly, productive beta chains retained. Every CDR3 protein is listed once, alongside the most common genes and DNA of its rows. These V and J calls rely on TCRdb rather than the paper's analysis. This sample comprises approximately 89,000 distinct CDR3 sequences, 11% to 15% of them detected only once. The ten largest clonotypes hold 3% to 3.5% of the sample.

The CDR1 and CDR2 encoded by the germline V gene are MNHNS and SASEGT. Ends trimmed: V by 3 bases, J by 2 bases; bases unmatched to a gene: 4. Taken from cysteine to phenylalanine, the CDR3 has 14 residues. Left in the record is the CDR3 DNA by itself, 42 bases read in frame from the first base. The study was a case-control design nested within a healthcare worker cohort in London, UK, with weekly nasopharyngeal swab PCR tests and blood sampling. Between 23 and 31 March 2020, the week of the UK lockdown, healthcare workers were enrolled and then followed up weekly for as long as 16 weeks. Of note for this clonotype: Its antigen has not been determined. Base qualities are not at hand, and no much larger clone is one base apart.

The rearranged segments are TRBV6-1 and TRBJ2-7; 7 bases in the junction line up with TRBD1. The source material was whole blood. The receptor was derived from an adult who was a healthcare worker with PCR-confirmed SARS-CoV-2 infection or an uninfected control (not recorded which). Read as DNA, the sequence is TGTGCCAGCAGTGACAGGACAGGCCCCTACGAGCAGTACTTC. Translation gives CASSDRTGPYEQYF.